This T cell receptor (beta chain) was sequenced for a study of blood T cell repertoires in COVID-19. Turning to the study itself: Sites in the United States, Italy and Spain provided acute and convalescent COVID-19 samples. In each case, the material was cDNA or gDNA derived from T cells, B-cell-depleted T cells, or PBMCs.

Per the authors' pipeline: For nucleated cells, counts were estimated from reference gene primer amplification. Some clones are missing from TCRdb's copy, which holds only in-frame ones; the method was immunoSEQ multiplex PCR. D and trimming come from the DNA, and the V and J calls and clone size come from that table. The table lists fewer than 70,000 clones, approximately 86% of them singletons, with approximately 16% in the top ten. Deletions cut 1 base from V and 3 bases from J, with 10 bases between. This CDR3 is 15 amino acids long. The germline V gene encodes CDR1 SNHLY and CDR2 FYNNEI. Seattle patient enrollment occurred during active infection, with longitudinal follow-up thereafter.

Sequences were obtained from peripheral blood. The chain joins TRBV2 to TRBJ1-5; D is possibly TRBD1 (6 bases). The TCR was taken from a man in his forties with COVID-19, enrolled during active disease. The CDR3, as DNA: TGTGCCAGCAGTGAAGGGAACAGGGACAATCAGCCCCAGCATTTT. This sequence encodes CASSEGNRDNQPQHF.